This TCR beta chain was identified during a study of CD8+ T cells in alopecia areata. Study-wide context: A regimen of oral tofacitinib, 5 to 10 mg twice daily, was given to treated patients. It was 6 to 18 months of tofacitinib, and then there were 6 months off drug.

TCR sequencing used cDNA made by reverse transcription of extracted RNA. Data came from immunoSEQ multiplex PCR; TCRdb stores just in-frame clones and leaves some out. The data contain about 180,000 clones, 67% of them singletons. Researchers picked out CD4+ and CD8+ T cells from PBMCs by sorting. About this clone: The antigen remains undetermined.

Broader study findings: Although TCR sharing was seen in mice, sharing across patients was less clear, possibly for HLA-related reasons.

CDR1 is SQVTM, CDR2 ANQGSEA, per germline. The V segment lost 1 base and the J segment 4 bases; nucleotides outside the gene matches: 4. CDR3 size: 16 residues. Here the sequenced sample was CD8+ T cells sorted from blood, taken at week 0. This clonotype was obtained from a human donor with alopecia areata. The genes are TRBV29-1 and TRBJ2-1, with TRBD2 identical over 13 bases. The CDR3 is CSVEGWTSGSYNEQFF. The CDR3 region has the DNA TGCAGCGTTGAAGGGTGGACTAGCGGGAGTTACAATGAGCAGTTCTTC.